The 30 T cell receptor beta chains below were found in one sample sequenced in a study of cytomegalovirus exposure and HLA in healthy donors. A multiplex PCR was run with 60 Vbeta primers and 13 Jbeta primers. The data were produced by immunoSEQ multiplex PCR, yet TCRdb's version contains in-frame clones alone and is incomplete. The data show about 190,000 clones, with approximately 87% seen just once and over 1% held by the top ten. Sequencing was carried out using PBMCs. These receptors were obtained from a man younger than 40 in good health and CMV-seronegative.

V gene TRBV25-1 combines with J gene TRBJ2-7, with TRBD1 matching over 10 bases. Trimming took 2 bases from V and 5 from J; bases not matched to a gene: 6. This CDR3 has 15 amino acids. The germline CDR1 and CDR2 sequences are MGHDK and SYGVNS. CDR3 in amino acids: CASSEIGTGVHEQYF. The CDR3 region has the DNA TGTGCCAGCAGTGAAATCGGGACAGGGGTACACGAGCAGTACTTC.

V and J are TRBV6-5 and TRBJ2-4; D may be TRBD2 (6 bases). Trimming shortened V by 2 bases and J by 0 bases, and 11 bases separated the two germline ends. The CDR3 is made up of 16 amino acids. CDR1 and CDR2 (germline): MNHEY, SVGAGI. Here the CDR3 reads CASSYGTLLAKNIQYF. The CDR3 DNA reads as TGTGCCAGCAGTTACGGGACTCTCCTAGCCAAAAACATTCAGTACTTC.

The V gene is TRBV19, the J gene TRBJ1-5, with D perhaps matching TRBD1 (6 bases). V lost 6 bases to trimming and J lost 3 bases, with 24 bases between them. CDR1 and CDR2 (germline): LNHDA, SQIVND (reference sequence). The CDR3 extends over 18 amino acids. The CDR3 spells CASSLQLSKGGLNQPQHF. CDR3 bases: TGTGCCAGTAGCCTACAACTCTCAAAGGGGGGGCTCAATCAGCCCCAGCATTTT.

This chain connects TRBV5-1 to TRBJ2-3; D remains ambiguous. Deletions cut 4 bases from V and 3 bases from J, with 6 bases between. Germline V lookup: CDR1 SGHRS, CDR2 YFSETQ. CDR3 size: 12 residues. In nucleotides, the CDR3 is TGCGCCAGCAGCCCAACTACAGATACGCAGTATTTT. It yields the protein CASSPTTDTQYF.

This clone was recorded only once. This rearrangement joins TRBV27 to TRBJ2-7, with 9 positions matching TRBD1. V lost 5 bases and J lost 2; bases outside the gene matches: 1. The CDR3 loop spans 13 amino acids. Germline CDR1 is MNHEY and CDR2 is SMNVEV (reference sequence). Written as DNA, the CDR3 is TGTGCCAGCAGTAGACAGGGGGCCTACGAGCAGTACTTC. This translates into CASSRQGAYEQYF.

This clone was observed once. V usage is TRBV19 and J usage is TRBJ2-5, with D maybe TRBD1 (5 bases). CDR1 is LNHDA, CDR2 SQIVND, per germline (reference sequence). The length of the CDR3 is 13 residues. Trimming took 9 bases from V and 4 from J, leaving 15 bases between them. The CDR3 spells CARPMVRGETQYF. CDR3 DNA sequence: TGTGCCAGGCCGATGGTTAGGGGAGAGACCCAGTACTTC.

The V gene is TRBV4-3, the J gene TRBJ2-7; TRBD2 matches 8 bases. The CDR3 sequence is 17 residues long. Germline CDR1 reads LGHNA; CDR2 reads YSLEER. After removal of 3 bases from V and 2 bases from J, the junction contained 12 bases not matched to a gene. The CDR3 protein is CASSQASGGLGPYEQYF. The CDR3 bases are TGCGCCAGCAGCCAGGCGAGCGGGGGTCTTGGTCCCTACGAGCAGTACTTC.

The V gene is TRBV10-1, the J gene TRBJ1-4; TRBD1 matches at 7 bases. Looked up from germline, CDR1 is WNHNN and CDR2 is SYGVQD (reference sequence). V was pared by 3 bases and J by 5 bases, with 3 bases of the junction left unmatched. The CDR3 covers 14 residues. This CDR3 is CASSEGRGNEKLFF. CDR3 nucleotide sequence: TGCGCCAGCAGTGAAGGCAGGGGGAATGAAAAACTGTTTTTT.

CDR3 bases: TGTGCCAGCAGTTACTCGGGGGGAAACACTGAAGCTTTCTTT. Protein sequence: CASSYSGGNTEAFF. V gene TRBV6-6 combines with J gene TRBJ1-1; maybe TRBD1 (5 bases). The CDR3 is 14 residues long. The germline V gene has CDR1 MNHNY and CDR2 SVGAGI (reference sequence). The ends were cut back, 0 bases at V and 2 bases at J, with 7 bases in the middle.

The V gene is TRBV30, the J gene TRBJ1-1; a weak D match, TRBD1 (5 bases). V lost 2 bases and J 11 bases, leaving 15 bases between the germline ends. Germline V lookup: CDR1 GTSNPN, CDR2 SVGIG (reference sequence). This CDR3 is 12 amino acids long. The CDR3 DNA reads as TGTGCCTGGAGTCAGGGAGGGACGGGGGCTTTCTTT. Encoded protein: CAWSQGGTGAFF.

The rearrangement uses TRBV29-1 and TRBJ2-7; 9 bases agree with TRBD1. V lost 4 bases, J lost 5 bases, and 9 bases stayed unmatched. This CDR3 spans 14 amino acids. Germline values: CDR1 SQVTM, CDR2 ANQGSEA. Written as DNA, the CDR3 is TGCAGCGTTGTAGGTGTGACAGGGGGTGACGAGCAGTACTTC. This codes for CSVVGVTGGDEQYF.

This chain joins TRBV7-2 and TRBJ1-1, with 8 bases aligning to TRBD1. With V trimmed by 5 bases and J by 6 bases, 8 bases remained unmatched. The CDR3 runs 14 residues. CDR1 is SGHTA, CDR2 FQGNSA, per germline. The CDR3 loop is CASSLQGAIPEAFF. In nucleotides, the CDR3 is TGTGCCAGCAGCCTTCAGGGGGCGATCCCTGAAGCTTTCTTT.

V is TRBV6-5 and J is TRBJ2-7; 11 bases are a match to TRBD2. This CDR3 spans 15 amino acids. V gave up 6 bases and J gave up 5 bases; unmatched junction bases: 9. CDR1 and CDR2 (germline): MNHEY, SVGAGI. In nucleotides, the CDR3 is TGTGCCAGCAGCTCCACGGCTAGCGGGGGGAACGAGCAGTACTTC. Its protein product is CASSSTASGGNEQYF.

This clone was observed a single time. A read error may account for a junction end that differs from germline. This CDR3 is also generated by other DNA sequences in the sample. The chain has TRBV7-9 and TRBJ2-1; 8 nucleotides align to TRBD1. The CDR3 extends over 15 amino acids. Germline V gene sequence: CDR1 SEHNR, CDR2 FQNEAQ (reference sequence). This CDR3 is CASSSDRVAYNEQFF. CDR3 bases: TGCGCCAGCAGCTCGGACAGGGTTGCCTACAATGAGCAGTTCTTC.

The J gene is TRBJ2-7, the V gene TRBV7-8; a weak D match, TRBD1 (5 bases). Judging by the DNA end, TRBJ2-5 fits better; the J call may be wrong. Germline V gives CDR1 SGHVS, CDR2 FQNEAQ. This CDR3 is 14 amino acids long. CDR3 DNA: TGTGCCAGCAGCTTATTTCAGGGCGAGGAGACCCAGTACTTC. Its translation is CASSLFQGEETQYF.

The chain couples TRBV7-2 to TRBJ1-6; 10 nucleotides line up with TRBD1. The germline V gene encodes CDR1 SGHTA and CDR2 FQGNSA. The V gene end was trimmed by 2 bases and the J gene end by 8 bases; junction bases not matched to a gene: 3. CDR3 length: 15 residues. The CDR3 DNA follows: TGTGCCAGCAGCTTAAGACAGGGGGCTTATTCACCCCTCCACTTT. It yields the protein CASSLRQGAYSPLHF.

The chain carries TRBV5-1 and TRBJ2-7; TRBD2 might be the D (7 bases). This CDR3 contains 16 residues. Trimming took 0 bases from V and 5 from J, leaving 18 bases between them. Germline V lookup: CDR1 SGHRS, CDR2 YFSETQ. The CDR3 here is CASSLVGGGTWDEQYF. CDR3 sequence (DNA): TGCGCCAGCAGCTTGGTGGGAGGGGGGACCTGGGACGAGCAGTACTTC.

The chain joins TRBV5-8 to TRBJ2-2, with 7 bases lining up with TRBD1. With 1 base clipped from V and 7 bases from J, the junction kept 7 bases outside the gene matches. This CDR3 is 15 amino acids long. Looked up from germline, CDR1 is SGHTS and CDR2 is YDEGEE. The CDR3, as DNA: TGTGCCAGCAGCTTGTGGGACAGTACGGGCGGGGAGCTGTTTTTT. This gives the protein CASSLWDSTGGELFF. Using reference TRBV5-8 and TRBJ2-2 for the parts outside the CDR3, the full variable domain is EAGVTQSPTHLIKTRGQQATLRCSPISGHTSVYWYQQALGLGLQFLLWYDEGEERNRGNFPPRFSGRQFPNYSSELNVNALELEDSALYLCASSLWDSTGGELFFGEGSRLTVL.

CDR3 residues: CASSLAGTSGTGANVLTF. The CDR3 nucleotides read TGCGCCAGCAGCTTGGCCGGGACTAGCGGGACCGGGGCCAACGTCCTGACTTTC. The chain carries TRBV5-1 and TRBJ2-6, with 13 bases aligning to TRBD2. With V trimmed by 0 bases and J by 4 bases, 4 bases remained unmatched. The CDR3 runs to 18 residues. Per the germline V gene, CDR1 is SGHRS and CDR2 is YFSETQ.

The chain uses TRBV5-6 and TRBJ2-7, with 10 bases matching TRBD1. Losses at the gene ends were 4 bases for V and 2 bases for J; bases not matched to a gene: 9. The CDR3 loop spans 16 amino acids. Germline loops: CDR1 SGHDT, CDR2 YYEEEE. CDR3 nucleotides: TGTGCCAGCAGCCCCATAGACAGGGGGCCCACCTACGAGCAGTACTTC. Amino acid sequence: CASSPIDRGPTYEQYF.

The chain uses TRBV27 and TRBJ1-5, with D perhaps matching TRBD1 (6 bases). V was pared by 6 bases and J by 4 bases, with 13 bases between. The CDR3 is made up of 14 amino acids. CDR1 is MNHEY, CDR2 SMNVEV, per germline (reference sequence). DNA of the CDR3: TGTGCCAGCAGCTTGGACAGATTAAATCAGCCCCAGCATTTT. It encodes CASSLDRLNQPQHF.

This chain uses TRBV28 with TRBJ1-5; D call uncertain. CDR3 length: 15 residues. Trimming removed 1 base from V and 2 bases from J, with 9 bases in between. In germline, CDR1 is MDHEN, CDR2 SYDVKM. The CDR3 here is CASSLFGRGNQPQHF. The CDR3 coding sequence is TGTGCCAGCAGTTTATTCGGGAGGGGCAATCAGCCCCAGCATTTT. Based on the CDR3 plus reference TRBV28 and TRBJ1-5, the full variable domain is DVKVTQSSRYLVKRTGEKVFLECVQDMDHENMFWYRQDPGLGLRLIYFSYDVKMKEKGDIPEGYSVSREKKERFSLILESASTNQTSMYLCASSLFGRGNQPQHFGDGTRLSIL.

This chain connects TRBV7-9 to TRBJ1-1, with 7 positions matching TRBD1. V was clipped by 5 bases and J by 5 bases; unmatched bases: 11. The CDR3 is 15 residues long. CDR1 and CDR2 from the germline V gene are SEHNR and FQNEAQ (reference sequence). DNA of the CDR3: TGTGCCAGCAGCGACCCAGACAGGGTAGGGACTGAAGCTTTCTTT. Its protein is CASSDPDRVGTEAFF.

The rearrangement joins TRBV11-1 to TRBJ2-5; possibly TRBD1 for D (6 bases). V shed 2 bases and J shed 5 bases, with 12 bases lying between them. CDR1 is SGHAT and CDR2 is FQDESV in the germline V gene (reference sequence). The CDR3 consists of 14 residues. The CDR3 sequence: CASSLRGFGETQYF. DNA of the CDR3: TGTGCCAGCAGCTTAAGGGGGTTCGGGGAGACCCAGTACTTC.

This chain uses TRBV4-3 with TRBJ2-3; TRBD2 aligns across 11 bases. This CDR3 spans 17 amino acids. The V segment lost 0 bases and the J segment 6 bases; nucleotides outside the gene matches: 8. CDR1 is LGHNA, CDR2 YSLEER, per germline. The CDR3 is CASSQDPGLAEEDTQYF. CDR3 DNA: TGCGCCAGCAGCCAAGATCCGGGACTAGCGGAAGAGGATACGCAGTATTTT.

This clone has a single count. The gene calls are TRBV9 and TRBJ2-2; TRBD1 matches 7 bases. J gave up 4 bases and V 1 base, and 7 bases lay outside the gene matches. Germline V gene sequence: CDR1 SGDLS, CDR2 YYNGEE. The CDR3 contains 16 residues. The CDR3 coding sequence is TGTGCCAGCAGCGTATGGGAACAGGGGACCACCGGGGAGCTGTTTTTT. Residues: CASSVWEQGTTGELFF.

This clone was observed once. Within the sample, other DNA sequences also encode this same CDR3. This sequence joins TRBV19 and TRBJ1-5, with D possibly TRBD1 on 5 matching bases. V gave up 3 bases and J gave up 5 bases, with 8 bases separating them. The CDR3 spans 13 residues. The V gene's germline CDR1 is LNHDA and CDR2 SQIVND (reference sequence). CDR3 loop: CASSITGYQPQHF. The CDR3 bases are TGTGCCAGTAGTATTACAGGTTATCAGCCCCAGCATTTT.

This clone was recorded once. The CDR3 nucleotides read TGTGCCATCAGTGAACCCTCCTCTTTGGCGGGAGGATACTCCTACGAGCAGTACTTC. Translating it yields CAISEPSSLAGGYSYEQYF. V gene TRBV10-3 combines with J gene TRBJ2-7; 8 bases line up with TRBD2. The germline V gene encodes CDR1 ENHRY and CDR2 SYGVKD. This CDR3 contains 19 residues. The ends lost 3 bases at V and 0 bases at J; junction bases unmatched: 16.

The chain combines TRBV7-2 with TRBJ2-5, with 7 bases lining up with TRBD1. The length of the CDR3 is 13 residues. Germline lookup yields CDR1 SGHTA and CDR2 FQGNSA. The V and J ends lost 3 bases and 5 bases, in that order; junction bases with no gene match: 3. The CDR3 bases are TGTGCCAGCAGCTTGGGACAGCTTGAGACCCAGTACTTC. Protein sequence: CASSLGQLETQYF. Looking up the rest from reference TRBV7-2 and TRBJ2-5 gives the full variable domain: GAGVSQSPSNKVTEKGKDVELRCDPISGHTALYWYRQSLGQGLEFLIYFQGNSAPDKSGLPSDRFSAERTGGSVSTLTIQRTQQEDSAVYLCASSLGQLETQYFGPGTRLLVL.

The chain joins TRBV5-5 to TRBJ2-5; the D gene is possibly TRBD1 (6 bases). V gave up 6 bases and J gave up 2 bases, with 11 bases separating them. The CDR3 sequence is 13 residues long. In germline, CDR1 is SGHKS, CDR2 YYEKEE (reference sequence). As DNA, the CDR3 is TGTGCCAGCACCATGAGGGGGCAAGAGACCCAGTACTTC. Amino acids: CASTMRGQETQYF. The complete variable domain, with remaining parts taken from reference TRBV5-5 and TRBJ2-5, reads DAGVTQSPTHLIKTRGQQVTLRCSPISGHKSVSWYQQVLGQGPQFIFQYYEKEERGRGNFPDRFSARQFPNYSSELNVNALLLGDSALYLCASTMRGQETQYFGPGTRLLVL.